The next 7 T cell receptor beta chains were all read from a single sample in a study of CD8 T cells in ankylosing spondylitis. From the 5' RACE reads, TCRdb called clonotypes with MiXCR, one entry per CDR3 protein. The sample records approximately 140,000 distinct CDR3 sequences, 44% being singletons. What was sequenced was synovial fluid, either unsorted or a sorted T cell fraction (not recorded which). These receptors were taken from a male donor with ankylosing spondylitis.

This clonotype was detected many times. The genes are TRBV10-3 and TRBJ2-7; D remains ambiguous. Germline V lookup: CDR1 ENHRY, CDR2 SYGVKD. The germline V and J ends were trimmed by 2 bases and 3 bases, with 8 bases remaining between them. The CDR3 is 13 amino acids. The CDR3 spells CAISEPTIYEQYF. CDR3 coding DNA: TGTGCCATCAGTGAGCCTACGATCTACGAGCAGTACTTC.

The genes are TRBV28 and TRBJ2-7; TRBD1 aligns across 8 bases. After removal of 3 bases from V and 4 bases from J, the junction contained 5 bases not matched to a gene. Germline V gene sequence: CDR1 MDHEN, CDR2 SYDVKM. This CDR3 spans 14 amino acids. The CDR3 is CASSFPGGIYEQYF. CDR3 nucleotide sequence: TGTGCCAGCAGTTTTCCAGGGGGCATTTACGAGCAGTACTTC.

The chain links TRBV19 to TRBJ1-2, with D uncertain. Germline V gene data show CDR1 as LNHDA and CDR2 as SQIVND (reference sequence). The V and J ends lost 5 bases and 3 bases respectively, with 10 bases between them. The CDR3 is made up of 13 amino acids. CDR3 in amino acids: CASSSLGHYGYTF. CDR3 DNA: TGTGCCAGTAGTTCTCTGGGCCACTATGGCTACACCTTC.

The chain employs TRBV20-1 and TRBJ2-1; D not resolved. V lost 6 bases, J lost 6 bases, and 21 bases lay in between. The germline gives CDR1 DFQATT, CDR2 SNEGSKA (reference sequence). The CDR3 has 15 residues. CDR3 amino acids: CSAVFTQSPLNEQFF. CDR3 nucleotide sequence: TGCAGTGCCGTATTTACCCAATCCCCGCTCAATGAGCAGTTCTTC.

This sequence joins TRBV4-3 and TRBJ2-1; D unresolved. Germline lookup yields CDR1 LGHNA and CDR2 YSLEER. The ends were cut back, 0 bases at V and 4 bases at J, with 16 bases in the middle. CDR3 size: 17 residues. CDR3 protein: CASSQENLGGLYNEQFF. CDR3 nucleotides: TGCGCCAGCAGCCAAGAAAACCTGGGCGGTCTATACAATGAGCAGTTCTTC.

This sequence joins TRBV4-1 and TRBJ1-2, with 9 bases lining up with TRBD1. V lost 0 bases, J lost 2 bases, and 7 bases stayed unmatched. The CDR3 is 17 amino acids. Looked up from germline, CDR1 is MGHRA and CDR2 is YSYEKL. The CDR3 DNA reads TGCGCCAGCAGCCAAGACCCACAGGGGGCGAAGAACTATGGCTACACCTTC. Amino acids: CASSQDPQGAKNYGYTF.

This clonotype was detected many times. This chain connects TRBV12-3 or TRBV12-4 to TRBJ1-6; D is possibly TRBD1 (6 bases). CDR3 length: 13 residues. Trimming took 3 bases from V and 10 from J, leaving 10 bases between them. CDR3 sequence reads: CASSFGGRSPLHF. The CDR3 region has the DNA TGTGCCAGCAGTTTTGGGGGCCGATCACCCCTCCACTTT.